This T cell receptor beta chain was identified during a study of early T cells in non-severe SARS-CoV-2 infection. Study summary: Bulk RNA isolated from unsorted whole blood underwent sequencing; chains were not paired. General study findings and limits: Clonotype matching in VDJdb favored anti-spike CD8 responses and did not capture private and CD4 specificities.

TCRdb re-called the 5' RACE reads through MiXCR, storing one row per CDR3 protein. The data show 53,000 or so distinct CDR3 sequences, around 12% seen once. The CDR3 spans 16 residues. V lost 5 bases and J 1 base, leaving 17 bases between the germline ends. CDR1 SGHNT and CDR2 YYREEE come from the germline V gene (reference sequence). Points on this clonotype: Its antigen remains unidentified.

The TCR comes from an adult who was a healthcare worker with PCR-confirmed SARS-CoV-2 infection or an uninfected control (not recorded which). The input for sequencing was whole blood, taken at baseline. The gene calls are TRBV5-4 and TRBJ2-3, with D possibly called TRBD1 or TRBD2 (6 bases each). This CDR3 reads CASSLGGNRRTDTQYF. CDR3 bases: TGTGCCAGCAGTTTAGGGGGGAACAGACGCACAGATACGCAGTATTTT. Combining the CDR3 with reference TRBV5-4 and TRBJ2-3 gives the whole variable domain ETGVTQSPTHLIKTRGQQVTLRCSSQSGHNTVSWYQQALGQGPQFIFQYYREEENGRGNFPPRFSGLQFPNYSSELNVNALELDDSALYLCASSLGGNRRTDTQYFGPGTRLTVL.